This paragraph covers one T cell receptor beta chain sequence. The sample belongs to a study of T cell changes during pregnancy in multiple sclerosis. Repertoires were generated with immunoSEQ multiplex PCR, while TCRdb's copy carries only in-frame clones and drops some. This sample has tens of thousands of clones, with roughly 93% found just once. CDR1 is SGHRS and CDR2 is YFSETQ in the germline V gene. Trimming took 4 bases from V and 7 from J; bases not matched to a gene: 8. CDR3 length: 13 amino acids. The starting material was CD8+ T cells from peripheral blood mononuclear cells, obtained in the third trimester of pregnancy. This receptor was taken from a female donor with multiple sclerosis, enrolled in a pregnancy study. This chain joins TRBV5-1 and TRBJ2-7; the match to TRBD2 covers 7 bases. CDR3 bases: TGCGCCAGCAGCCAAGCGGGAAGTAGGGAGCAGTACTTC. This sequence encodes CASSQAGSREQYF. Based on the CDR3 plus reference TRBV5-1 and TRBJ2-7, the full variable domain is KAGVTQTPRYLIKTRGQQVTLSCSPISGHRSVSWYQQTPGQGLQFLFEYFSETQRNKGNFPGRFSGRQFSNSRSEMNVSTLELGDSALYLCASSQAGSREQYFGPGTRLTVT.